This note documents a single TCR beta chain sequence. Antigen unknown. TCR beta cDNA was made by 5'RACE template switching with UMIs. TCRdb reprocessed the 5' RACE reads, keeping one entry per CDR3 protein, no DNA. The sample has almost 450,000 distinct CDR3 sequences, and its top ten clones hold roughly 7.2%. The sample originates from a study of T cells expressing NK-cell markers. Study in general: The eight sequenced donors comprised seven who were HCMV-seropositive and one who was seronegative.

CDR3 length: 12 residues. CDR1 and CDR2 (germline): LNHDA, SQIVND (reference sequence). Overall study results and limits: Leadership of the CD3+CD56-NKG2C+ fraction also belonged to these clonotypes in several donors.

Sequenced sample: blood T cells: a sorted CD56 or NKG2C T cell subset, CD4+ or CD8+ T cells, or bulk PBMC T cells (not recorded which). This receptor was taken from a woman aged 18-70 years in good health. The chain has TRBV19 and TRBJ1-2. This chain's CDR3 is CASSKADYGYTF.